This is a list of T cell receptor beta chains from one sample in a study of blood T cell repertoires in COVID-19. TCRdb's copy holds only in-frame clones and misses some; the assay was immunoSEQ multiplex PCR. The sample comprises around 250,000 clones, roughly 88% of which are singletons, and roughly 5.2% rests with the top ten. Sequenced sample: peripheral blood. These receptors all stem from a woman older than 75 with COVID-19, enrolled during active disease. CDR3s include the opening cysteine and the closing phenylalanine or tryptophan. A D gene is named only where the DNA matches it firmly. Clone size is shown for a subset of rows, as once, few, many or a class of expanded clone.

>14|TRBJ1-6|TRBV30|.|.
CAWRRDFKKDALHF
TGTGCCTGGAGACGGGACTTCAAGAAGGATGCCCTCCACTTT
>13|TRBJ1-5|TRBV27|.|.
CASRREPDQPQHF
TGTGCCAGCAGACGAGAACCGGATCAGCCCCAGCATTTT
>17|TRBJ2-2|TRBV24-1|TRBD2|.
CATSDLERGGEAGELFF
TGTGCCACCAGTGATTTGGAGCGGGGGGGAGAAGCCGGGGAGCTGTTTTTT
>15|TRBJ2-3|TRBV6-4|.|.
CASSDPSSGQDTQYF
TGTGCCAGCAGTGACCCGTCCTCGGGACAAGATACGCAGTATTTT
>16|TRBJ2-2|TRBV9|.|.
CASSAGIDIVNGELFF
TGTGCCAGCAGCGCCGGAATCGACATAGTTAACGGGGAGCTGTTTTTT
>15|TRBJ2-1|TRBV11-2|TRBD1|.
CASSTGTGINNEQFF
TGTGCCAGCAGTACCGGGACAGGGATTAACAATGAGCAGTTCTTC
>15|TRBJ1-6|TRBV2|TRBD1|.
CASRRDRGFNSPLHF
TGTGCCAGCAGAAGGGACAGAGGATTTAATTCACCCCTCCACTTT
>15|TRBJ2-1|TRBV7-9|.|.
CASSASQLPPYEQFF
TGTGCCAGCAGCGCTTCACAGCTCCCCCCATATGAGCAGTTCTTC
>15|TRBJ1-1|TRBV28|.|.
CASSLPNRVGTEAFF
TGTGCCAGCAGTTTACCAAACAGGGTGGGCACTGAAGCTTTCTTT
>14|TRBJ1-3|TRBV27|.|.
CASSLGTNGNTIYF
TGTGCCAGCAGTTTAGGGACAAATGGAAACACCATATATTTT
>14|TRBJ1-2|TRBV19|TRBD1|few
CASSDRGTNYGYTF
TGTGCCAGTAGCGACAGGGGTACTAACTATGGCTACACCTTC
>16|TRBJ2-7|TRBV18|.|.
CASSPPKGGSAHEQYF
TGTGCCAGCTCACCACCGAAGGGGGGGAGTGCTCACGAGCAGTACTTC
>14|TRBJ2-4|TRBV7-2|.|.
CASSSTGVENIQYF
TGTGCCAGCAGCTCGACTGGCGTGGAAAACATTCAGTACTTC
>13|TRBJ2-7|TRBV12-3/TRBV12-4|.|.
CASSLSASYEQYF
TGTGCCAGCAGTTTATCAGCGTCTTACGAGCAGTACTTC
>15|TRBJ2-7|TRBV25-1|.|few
CASSELDYSVGEQYF
TGTGCCAGCAGTGAGCTGGACTACTCCGTGGGTGAGCAGTACTTC
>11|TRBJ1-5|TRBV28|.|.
CASTTNQPQHF
TGTGCCAGCACTACTAATCAGCCCCAGCATTTT
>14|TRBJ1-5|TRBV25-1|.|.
CASRETGTNQPQHF
TGTGCCAGCAGGGAAACAGGAACTAATCAGCCCCAGCATTTT
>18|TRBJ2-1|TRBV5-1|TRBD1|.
CASSFGQGGSFSYNEQFF
TGCGCCAGCAGCTTTGGACAGGGGGGGAGTTTCTCCTACAATGAGCAGTTCTTC
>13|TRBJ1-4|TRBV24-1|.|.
CATSDGAYEKLFF
TGTGCCACCAGTGATGGTGCGTATGAAAAACTGTTTTTT
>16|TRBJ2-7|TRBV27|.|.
CASSLSSGVNSYEQYF
TGTGCCAGCAGTTTATCCTCCGGGGTTAACTCCTACGAGCAGTACTTC
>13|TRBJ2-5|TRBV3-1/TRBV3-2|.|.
CASSLSGGETQYF
TGTGCCAGCAGCCTCTCGGGTGGGGAGACCCAGTACTTC
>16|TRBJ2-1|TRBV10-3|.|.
CAISAFGTRSYNEQFF
TGTGCCATCAGTGCGTTCGGGACACGTTCCTACAATGAGCAGTTCTTC
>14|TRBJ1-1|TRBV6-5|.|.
CASSYSTGNTEAFF
TGTGCCAGCAGTTACTCGACAGGGAACACTGAAGCTTTCTTT
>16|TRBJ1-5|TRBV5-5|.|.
CASSGDGGRVGQPQHF
TGTGCCAGCAGCGGGGACGGGGGGCGCGTTGGTCAGCCCCAGCATTTT
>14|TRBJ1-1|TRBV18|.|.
CASSVQGSGTEAFF
TGTGCCAGCTCCGTACAGGGAAGCGGAACTGAAGCTTTCTTT
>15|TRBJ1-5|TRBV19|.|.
CASSRGGERNQPQHF
TGTGCCAGTAGTCGAGGCGGGGAGAGGAATCAGCCCCAGCATTTT
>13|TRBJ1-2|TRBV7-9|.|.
CASNWAGADGYTF
TGTGCCAGCAACTGGGCAGGGGCTGACGGCTACACCTTC
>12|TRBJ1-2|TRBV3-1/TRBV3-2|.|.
CASDLQGHGYTF
TGTGCCAGCGACCTACAGGGCCATGGCTACACCTTC
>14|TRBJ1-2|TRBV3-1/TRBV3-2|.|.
CASSQDLYVLGYTF
TGTGCCAGCAGCCAAGATCTCTATGTCCTTGGCTACACCTTC
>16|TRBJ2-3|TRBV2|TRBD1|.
CASSQTGGGQTDTQYF
TGTGCCAGCAGTCAGACAGGGGGGGGACAAACAGATACGCAGTATTTT
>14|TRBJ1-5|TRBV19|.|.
CASSMQGTHQPQHF
TGTGCCAGTAGTATGCAGGGCACCCATCAGCCCCAGCATTTT
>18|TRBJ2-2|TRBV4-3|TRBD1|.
CASSQGSTGTAITGELFF
TGCGCCAGCAGCCAAGGTTCTACCGGGACAGCCATCACCGGGGAGCTGTTTTTT
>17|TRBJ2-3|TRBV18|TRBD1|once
CASSRIPGQGTEDTQYF
TGTGCCAGCTCACGCATACCGGGACAGGGCACTGAAGATACGCAGTATTTT
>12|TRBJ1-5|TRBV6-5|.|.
CASRDSNQPQHF
TGTGCCAGCCGAGATAGCAATCAGCCCCAGCATTTT
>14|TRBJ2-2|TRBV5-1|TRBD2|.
CASSQTSAPGELFF
TGCGCCAGCAGCCAGACTAGCGCACCCGGGGAGCTGTTTTTT
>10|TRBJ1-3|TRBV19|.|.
CASFANTIYF
TGTGCCTCCTTCGCGAACACCATATATTTT
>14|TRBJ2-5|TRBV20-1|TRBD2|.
CSASFTSGGETQYF
TGCAGTGCTAGTTTTACTAGCGGGGGAGAGACCCAGTACTTC
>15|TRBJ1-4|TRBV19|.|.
CASSSLGLPVEKLFF
TGTGCCAGTAGTTCCCTGGGACTCCCGGTCGAAAAACTGTTTTTT
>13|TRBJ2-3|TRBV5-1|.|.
CASTPVSTDTQYF
TGCGCCAGCACCCCCGTAAGCACAGATACGCAGTATTTT
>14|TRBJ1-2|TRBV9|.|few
CASSVGRGQDGYTF
TGTGCCAGCAGCGTAGGAAGGGGTCAAGATGGCTACACCTTC
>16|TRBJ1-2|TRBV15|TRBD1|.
CATSRPGTGGLGGYTF
TGTGCCACCAGCAGGCCAGGGACAGGAGGATTGGGTGGCTACACCTTC
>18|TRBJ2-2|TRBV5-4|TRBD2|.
CASSLGGLAGSGTGELFF
TGTGCCAGCAGCCTTGGTGGACTAGCGGGCTCAGGAACCGGGGAGCTGTTTTTT
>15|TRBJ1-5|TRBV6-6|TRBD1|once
CASSPAQGSNQPQHF
TGTGCCAGCAGTCCAGCACAGGGGAGCAATCAGCCCCAGCATTTT
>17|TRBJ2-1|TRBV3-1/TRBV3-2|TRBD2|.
CASSQDPLAGAWNEQFF
TGTGCCAGCAGCCAAGATCCACTAGCGGGAGCCTGGAATGAGCAGTTCTTC
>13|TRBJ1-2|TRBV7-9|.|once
CASSPDSPVGYTF
TGTGCCAGCAGCCCGGACTCCCCCGTAGGCTACACCTTC
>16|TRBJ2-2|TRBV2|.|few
CASSEGGGGSTGELFF
TGTGCCAGCAGTGAAGGTGGCGGGGGCTCCACCGGGGAGCTGTTTTTT
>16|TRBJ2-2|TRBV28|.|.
CASSSGASPNTGELFF
TGTGCCAGCAGCTCCGGAGCGTCACCGAACACCGGGGAGCTGTTTTTT
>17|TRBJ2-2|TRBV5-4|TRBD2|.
CASSLATGGGATGELFF
TGTGCCAGCAGCTTGGCCACGGGGGGGGGCGCCACCGGGGAGCTGTTTTTT
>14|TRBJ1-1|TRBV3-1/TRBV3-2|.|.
CASSQDVGNAEAFF
TGTGCCAGCAGCCAAGATGTCGGGAACGCTGAAGCTTTCTTT
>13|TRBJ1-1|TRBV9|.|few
CASSKSMNTEAFF
TGTGCCAGTTCTAAAAGCATGAACACTGAAGCTTTCTTT
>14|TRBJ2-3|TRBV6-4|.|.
CASRRDPSTDTQYF
TGTGCCAGCAGGCGGGACCCCAGCACAGATACGCAGTATTTT
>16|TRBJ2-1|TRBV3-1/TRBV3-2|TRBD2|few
CASSQDSGGSYNEQFF
TGTGCCAGCAGCCAAGACAGCGGGGGCTCCTACAATGAGCAGTTCTTC
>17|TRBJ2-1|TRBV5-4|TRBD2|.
CASSSGRARGGQNEQFF
TGTGCCAGCAGCTCCGGTAGAGCTCGGGGGGGCCAGAATGAGCAGTTCTTC
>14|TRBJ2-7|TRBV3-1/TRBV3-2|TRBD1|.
CASSQNRGSYEQYF
TGTGCCAGCAGCCAAAACAGGGGTTCCTACGAGCAGTACTTC
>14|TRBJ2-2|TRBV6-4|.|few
CASSEQGNTGELFF
TGTGCCAGCAGTGAACAGGGAAACACCGGGGAGCTGTTTTTT
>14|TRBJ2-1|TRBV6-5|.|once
CATQGGYSYNEQFF
TGTGCCACACAGGGAGGGTACTCCTACAATGAGCAGTTCTTC
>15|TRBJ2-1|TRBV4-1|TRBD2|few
CASSQGFGTSNEQFF
TGCGCCAGCAGCCAAGGATTCGGGACTAGCAATGAGCAGTTCTTC
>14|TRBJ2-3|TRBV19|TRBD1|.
CATAGTGSTDTQYF
TGTGCCACCGCCGGGACAGGGAGCACAGATACGCAGTATTTT
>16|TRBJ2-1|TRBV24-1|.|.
CATSDLGGGGVDEQFF
TGTGCCACCAGTGATTTGGGCGGGGGCGGAGTGGATGAGCAGTTCTTC
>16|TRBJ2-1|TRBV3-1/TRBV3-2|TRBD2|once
CASSQASGVRADEQFF
TGTGCCAGCAGCCAAGCTAGCGGGGTTAGAGCGGATGAGCAGTTCTTC